This T cell receptor (beta chain) was documented in a study of blood T cells in healthy people across ages (dated by TCRdb to 2013 to 2016). A note on the overall study: In model experiments, template switching captured about one uniquely barcoded TCR beta cDNA molecule for every two T cells. Using deep sequencing normalized with unique cDNA molecular identifiers, the study measured how TCR beta repertoire diversity changes with age. The donors were split into four age groups: young (average around 15 years), middle-aged (roughly 42), aged (approximately 60) and long-lived (under 85). The study analyzed two additional independent replicas of 1 million unique cDNA reads from the same blood draw for two donors, one aged 18 to 29 and one aged 80 or older. To avoid experimental bias, donors of different ages were spread randomly across the sequencing lanes.

Libraries were made using 5' RACE. Sequenced on an Illumina HiSeq 2500. A second PCR of roughly 6 to 11 cycles was performed with a sample-barcoded 5' primer and a J-beta primer mix. A unique molecular identifier was introduced onto each TCR beta cDNA molecule by a template-switch 5' adaptor carrying 12 random nucleotides. Each sample yielded at least 2.5 million CDR3-containing paired-end reads. The Mint cDNA synthesis kit, primed by a TRBC-specific oligonucleotide, was used to synthesize first-strand cDNA from all RNA. Following uracil-DNA glycosylase treatment, all cDNA underwent a first 18-cycle PCR with the universal primers M1SS and BC2_uni_R. The original methods were these. For normalization, 1 million high-quality reads were randomly selected from each sample, with every read carrying a distinct molecular identifier. Instead of being binned into consensus sequences, reads that shared molecular identifiers were thrown out. MiTCR, with a Q25 quality threshold and the strictest error-elimination algorithm, was used for CDR3 identification, clonotype clustering and error correction. A nonparametric unseen species model with Euler transformation was used to estimate a lower bound on total TCR beta diversity. TCRdb reworked the public reads: Q25 trimming with fastp, MiXCR clone assembly, productive beta chains retained. Every entry covers one CDR3 protein and lists the most common genes and DNA from its rows. The V and J calls and clone size come from TCRdb's table, not from the authors' own analysis. In this sample the table shows around 1.1 million distinct CDR3 sequences, roughly two fifths of which occur a single time. 13% of the sample is taken by the ten largest.

Donors were 39 systemically healthy Caucasian individuals from Russia aged about 6 to 100 years. Each donor gave about 10 milliliters of peripheral blood, drawn into EDTA-treated Vacutainer tubes. Ficoll-Paque density-gradient centrifugation was used to isolate PBMCs, with at least 6.5 million per sample. Total RNA was extracted from PBMCs with Trizol reagent, with at least 5 micrograms obtained per sample. For every donor, flow cytometry on a PBMC aliquot measured the percentage of naive CD45RAhigh/CD27high T cells. This clonotype came up once. Its antigen remains undetermined. One base away there is no much larger clone; base qualities are not given. Here is what the overall study found, with its caveats: As age increased, observed TCR beta diversity per million T cells dropped in a roughly linear way, and a significant reduction was already evident by age 40. There was a strong correlation between observed TCR beta diversity and the percentage of naive T cells measured by flow cytometry. Estimates of total diversity based on one million sequenced T cells were regarded as lower bounds and as underestimates. Bulk unsorted PBMC profiling prevented conclusive comparison of naive and antigen-experienced compartments. Donor CMV infection status was unknown, potentially confounding age-related changes in expanded clonotypes. Compared with the aged group, the long-lived group had more naive CD4+ T cells, fewer expanded clones and increased TCR diversity, a pattern suggesting age selection.

The germline V gene yields SGHVS for CDR1 and FQNEAQ for CDR2. At the junction V is shortened by 5 bases and J by 3 bases; bases outside the gene matches: 9. Spanning cysteine to phenylalanine, the CDR3 consists of 16 amino acids. The kept DNA is CDR3 alone, 48 bases in frame from the first base. This TCR was recovered from a young man in good health. The specimen sequenced was blood. The chain uses TRBV7-8 and TRBJ1-3; a stretch of 8 junction bases matches TRBD1. At the DNA level, the sequence is TGTGCCAGCAGCGCCGATCAGGGGGCGCGTGGAAACACCATATATTTT. This codes for CASSADQGARGNTIYF.